This T cell receptor (beta chain) was documented in a study of OX40 agonist ivuxolimab in advanced cancers. Study conclusions and caveats: Clonal expansion was seen in CD4+ and CD8+ blood T cells by week 6 at 0.1 to 3.0 mg/kg.

TCRdb's table, derived via immunoSEQ multiplex PCR, lists solely in-frame clones and lacks some. Here the sample spans roughly 80,000 clones, 90% to 95% being singletons. From germline, CDR1 is MNHEY and CDR2 SMNVEV (reference sequence). V was cut by 2 bases and J by 7 bases, with 12 bases left in between. CDR3 size: 14 residues. This clone was observed a single time. As yet, its antigen is unknown. The cohort excluded patients with autoimmune disease history or systemic immunosuppression. Material: CD4+ or CD8+ T cells sorted from blood, obtained in a trial of the OX40 agonist ivuxolimab. The chain combines TRBV27 with TRBJ1-5; D unresolved. This clonotype was sampled from an adult with an advanced solid tumor such as melanoma, head and neck, liver or kidney cancer. CDR3 residues: CASSLHPSPQPQHF. CDR3 sequence (DNA): TGTGCCAGCAGTTTACACCCCTCCCCCCAGCCCCAGCATTTT.